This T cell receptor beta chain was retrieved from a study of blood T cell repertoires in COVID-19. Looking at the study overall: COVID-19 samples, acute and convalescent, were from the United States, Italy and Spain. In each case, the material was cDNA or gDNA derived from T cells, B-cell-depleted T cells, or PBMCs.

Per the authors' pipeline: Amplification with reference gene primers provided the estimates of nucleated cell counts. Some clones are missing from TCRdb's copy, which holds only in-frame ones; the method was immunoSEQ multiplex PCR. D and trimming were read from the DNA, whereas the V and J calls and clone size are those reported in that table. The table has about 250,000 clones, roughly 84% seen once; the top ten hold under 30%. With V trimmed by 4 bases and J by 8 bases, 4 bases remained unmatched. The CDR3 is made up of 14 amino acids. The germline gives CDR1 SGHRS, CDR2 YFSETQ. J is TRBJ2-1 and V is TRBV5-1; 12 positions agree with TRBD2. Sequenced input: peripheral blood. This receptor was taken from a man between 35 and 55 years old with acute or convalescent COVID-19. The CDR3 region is CASSETSGSDEQFF. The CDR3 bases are TGCGCCAGCAGCGAGACTAGCGGGAGTGATGAGCAGTTCTTC.